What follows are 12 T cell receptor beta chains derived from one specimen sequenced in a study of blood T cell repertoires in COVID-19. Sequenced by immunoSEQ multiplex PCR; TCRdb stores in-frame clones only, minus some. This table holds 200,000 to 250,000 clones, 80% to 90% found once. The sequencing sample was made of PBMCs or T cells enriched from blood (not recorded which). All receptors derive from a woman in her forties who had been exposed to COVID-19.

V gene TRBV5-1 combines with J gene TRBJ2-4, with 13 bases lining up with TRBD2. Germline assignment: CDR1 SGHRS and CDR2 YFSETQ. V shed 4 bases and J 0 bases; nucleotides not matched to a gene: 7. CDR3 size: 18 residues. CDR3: CASSPRLAGGIAKNIQYF. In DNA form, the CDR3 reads TGCGCCAGCAGCCCAAGACTAGCGGGGGGTATAGCCAAAAACATTCAGTACTTC. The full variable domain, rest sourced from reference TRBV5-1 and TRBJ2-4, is KAGVTQTPRYLIKTRGQQVTLSCSPISGHRSVSWYQQTPGQGLQFLFEYFSETQRNKGNFPGRFSGRQFSNSRSEMNVSTLELGDSALYLCASSPRLAGGIAKNIQYFGAGTRLSVL.

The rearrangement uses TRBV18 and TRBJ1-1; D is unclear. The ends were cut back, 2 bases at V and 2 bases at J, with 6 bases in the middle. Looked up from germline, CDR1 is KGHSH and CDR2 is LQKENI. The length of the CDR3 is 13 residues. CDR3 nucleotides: TGTGCCAGCTCACCAAACAGTAACACTGAAGCTTTCTTT. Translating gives CASSPNSNTEAFF.

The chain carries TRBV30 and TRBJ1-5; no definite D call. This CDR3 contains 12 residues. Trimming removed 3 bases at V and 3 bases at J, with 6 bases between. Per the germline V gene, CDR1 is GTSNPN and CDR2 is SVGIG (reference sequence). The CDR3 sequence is CAWSIDNQPQHF. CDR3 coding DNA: TGTGCCTGGAGCATAGACAATCAGCCCCAGCATTTT.

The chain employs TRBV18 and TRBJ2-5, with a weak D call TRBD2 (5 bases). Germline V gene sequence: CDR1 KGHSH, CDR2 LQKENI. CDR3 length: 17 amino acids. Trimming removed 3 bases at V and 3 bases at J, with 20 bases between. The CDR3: CASSPSLGSEGEETQYF. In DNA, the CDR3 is TGTGCCAGCTCACCGTCCTTGGGGAGTGAAGGTGAAGAGACCCAGTACTTC.

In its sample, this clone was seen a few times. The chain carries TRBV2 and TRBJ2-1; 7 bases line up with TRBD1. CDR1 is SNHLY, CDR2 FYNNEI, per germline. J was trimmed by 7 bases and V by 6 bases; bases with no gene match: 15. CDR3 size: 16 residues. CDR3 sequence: CASSLTAGGGVNEQFF. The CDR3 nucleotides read TGTGCCAGCAGCCTGACAGCAGGGGGTGGTGTGAATGAGCAGTTCTTC.

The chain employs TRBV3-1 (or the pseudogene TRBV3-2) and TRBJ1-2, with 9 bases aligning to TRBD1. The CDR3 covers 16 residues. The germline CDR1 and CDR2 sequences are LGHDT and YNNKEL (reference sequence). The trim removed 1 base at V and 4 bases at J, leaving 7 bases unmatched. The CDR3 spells CASSQVRGQGLYGYTF. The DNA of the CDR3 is TGTGCCAGCAGCCAAGTTAGGGGACAGGGCCTCTATGGCTACACCTTC.

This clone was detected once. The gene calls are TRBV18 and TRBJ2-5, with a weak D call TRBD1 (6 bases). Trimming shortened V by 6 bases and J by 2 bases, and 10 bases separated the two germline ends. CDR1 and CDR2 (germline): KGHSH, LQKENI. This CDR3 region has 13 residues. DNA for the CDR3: TGTGCCAGCTCTGGAGGACAGCAAGAGACCCAGTACTTC. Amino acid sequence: CASSGGQQETQYF. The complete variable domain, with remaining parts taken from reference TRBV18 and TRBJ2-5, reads NAGVMQNPRHLVRRRGQEARLRCSPMKGHSHVYWYRQLPEEGLKFMVYLQKENIIDESGMPKERFSAEFPKEGPSILRIQQVVRGDSAAYFCASSGGQQETQYFGPGTRLLVL.

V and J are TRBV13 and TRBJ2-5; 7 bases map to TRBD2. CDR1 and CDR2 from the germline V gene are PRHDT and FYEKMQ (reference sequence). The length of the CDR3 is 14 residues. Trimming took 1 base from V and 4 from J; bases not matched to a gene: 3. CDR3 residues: CASSLAGGGETQYF. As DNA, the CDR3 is TGTGCCAGCAGCTTAGCTGGCGGGGGAGAGACCCAGTACTTC.

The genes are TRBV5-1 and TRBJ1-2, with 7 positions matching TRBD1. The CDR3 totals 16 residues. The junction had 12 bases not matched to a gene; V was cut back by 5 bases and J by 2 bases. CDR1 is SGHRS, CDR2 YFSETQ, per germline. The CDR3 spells CASSSIFRQGNYGYTF. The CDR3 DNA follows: TGCGCCAGCAGTTCTATATTTCGACAGGGAAACTATGGCTACACCTTC.

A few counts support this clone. This CDR3 is CASSEASGGPTDTQYF. The CDR3 nucleotides are TGTGCCAGCAGTGAGGCTAGCGGGGGGCCCACAGATACGCAGTATTTT. This chain joins TRBV6-4 and TRBJ2-3; 11 bases agree with TRBD2. There are 16 residues in the CDR3. CDR1 MRHNA and CDR2 SNTAGT come from the germline V gene. Trimming took 3 bases from V and 2 from J; bases not matched to a gene: 4.

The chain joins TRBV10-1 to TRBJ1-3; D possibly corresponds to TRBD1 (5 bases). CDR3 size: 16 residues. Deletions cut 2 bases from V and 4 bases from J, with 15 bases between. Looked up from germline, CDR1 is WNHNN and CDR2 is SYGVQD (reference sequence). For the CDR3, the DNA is TGCGCCAGCAGTGAGAGGGGTGCGCAGGTGGGAAACACCATATATTTT. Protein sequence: CASSERGAQVGNTIYF.

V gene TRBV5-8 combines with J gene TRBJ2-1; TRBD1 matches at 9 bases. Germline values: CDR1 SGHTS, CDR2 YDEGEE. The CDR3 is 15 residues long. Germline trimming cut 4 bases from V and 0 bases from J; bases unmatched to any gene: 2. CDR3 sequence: CASSQGQGSYNEQFF. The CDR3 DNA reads TGTGCCAGCAGCCAGGGACAGGGCTCCTACAATGAGCAGTTCTTC.